What follows are 26 T cell receptor beta chains derived from one specimen sequenced in a study of T cells after yellow fever vaccination (dated by TCRdb to between 2018 and 2020). What the treatment or condition label conveys for this sample: live attenuated yellow fever vaccine strain. Libraries were constructed by 5' RACE. Sequencing instrument: Illumina NovaSeq 6000. TCRdb took the public reads, trimmed them with fastp at Q25, ran MiXCR for clone calling and kept in-frame beta chains. Each CDR3 protein appears once, grouped with its most common genes and DNA. The sample has about 220,000 distinct CDR3 sequences on record, roughly 3.3% of them singletons. The ten largest account for less than 3.5% of the sample. This material consisted of CD4+ T cells sorted from PBMCs, taken 10 days after the yellow fever booster vaccination. All receptors derive from a man aged 18 to 30 who received the YFV17D yellow fever vaccine.

This clonotype was seen only a few times. This chain uses TRBV6-6 with TRBJ2-3, with D maybe TRBD1 (5 bases). Trimming removed 6 bases from V and 0 bases from J, with 7 bases in between. CDR1 MNHNY and CDR2 SVGAGI come from the germline V gene (reference sequence). The CDR3 covers 13 residues. The CDR3 region has the DNA TGTGCCAGCAGAGGGGCGAGCACAGATACGCAGTATTTT. It translates to CASRGASTDTQYF.

This clonotype has ten or more counts. The rearrangement joins TRBV7-6 to TRBJ1-3; 7 nucleotides line up with TRBD1. The CDR3 length is 18 residues. Germline trimming cut 1 base from V and 0 bases from J; bases unmatched to any gene: 9. Germline V gene data show CDR1 as SGHVS and CDR2 as FNYEAQ. The chain's CDR3 is CASSLEPGQTLSGNTIYF. The CDR3 DNA is TGTGCCAGCAGCTTAGAGCCGGGACAGACCCTCTCTGGAAACACCATATATTTT. The full variable domain, in which reference TRBV7-6 and TRBJ1-3 provide the parts outside the CDR3, is GAGVSQSPRYKVTKRGQDVALRCDPISGHVSLYWYRQALGQGPEFLTYFNYEAQQDKSGLPNDRFSAERPEGSISTLTIQRTEQRDSAMYRCASSLEPGQTLSGNTIYFGEGSWLTVV.

This clonotype was counted at least ten times. The chain uses TRBV5-4 and TRBJ2-2, with 7 bases fitting TRBD2. The V segment lost 0 bases and the J segment 3 bases; nucleotides outside the gene matches: 8. The CDR3 sequence is 17 residues long. Germline assignment: CDR1 SGHNT and CDR2 YYREEE (reference sequence). This chain's CDR3 is CASSLALRGGDTGELFF. The CDR3 DNA sequence: TGTGCCAGCAGCTTGGCTCTCCGTGGGGGGGACACCGGGGAGCTGTTTTTT.

This clonotype was detected only a few times. The rearrangement uses TRBV6-6 and TRBJ1-5; D gene ambiguous. CDR1 and CDR2 (germline): MNHNY, SVGAGI (reference sequence). The germline V and J ends were trimmed by 0 bases and 2 bases, with 11 bases remaining between them. The CDR3 consists of 16 residues. The CDR3 sequence: CASSYSRRVGNQPQHF. CDR3 nucleotides: TGTGCCAGCAGTTACTCGCGGAGGGTTGGCAATCAGCCCCAGCATTTT.

This clonotype was seen many times. This chain uses TRBV20-1 with TRBJ1-4; 7 positions agree with TRBD1. This CDR3 contains 13 residues. The germline V gene encodes CDR1 DFQATT and CDR2 SNEGSKA (reference sequence). The V segment lost 8 bases and the J segment 4 bases; nucleotides outside the gene matches: 7. The CDR3 DNA reads as TGCAGTATTACAGGGGAGGATAATGAAAAACTGTTTTTT. Encoded protein: CSITGEDNEKLFF.

This clonotype has a count of ten or more. The rearrangement uses TRBV18 and TRBJ2-1, with TRBD2 matching 11 bases. Trimming cost V 6 bases and J 6 bases; bases outside gene matches: 7. Germline assignment: CDR1 KGHSH and CDR2 LQKENI. The CDR3 runs to 15 residues. CDR3 in DNA: TGTGCCAGCTCCCCGGGACTAGCGGAAGTCAATGAGCAGTTCTTC. Protein: CASSPGLAEVNEQFF.

This clonotype occurred many times. V gene TRBV15 combines with J gene TRBJ1-1, with a tentative D call TRBD1 (5 bases). Germline CDR1 is LNHNV and CDR2 is YYDKDF (reference sequence). V was clipped by 1 base and J by 7 bases, with 13 bases between them. The CDR3 contains 14 residues. CDR3 bases: TGTGCCACCAGCAGAGGCCGGGGGGAGGGTGAAGCTTTCTTT. Encoded protein: CATSRGRGEGEAFF.

The table lists this clonotype with a few counts. This chain links TRBV7-2 with TRBJ2-1; 16 bases agree with TRBD2. CDR1 is SGHTA, CDR2 FQGNSA, per germline. V shed 4 bases and J 10 bases; nucleotides not matched to a gene: 4. The CDR3 has 15 residues. CDR3 DNA sequence: TGTGCCAGCAGCTGGGGACTAGCGGGGGGGCAGGAGCAGTTCTTC. Protein sequence: CASSWGLAGGQEQFF. Combining the CDR3 with reference TRBV7-2 and TRBJ2-1 gives the whole variable domain GAGVSQSPSNKVTEKGKDVELRCDPISGHTALYWYRQSLGQGLEFLIYFQGNSAPDKSGLPSDRFSAERTGGSVSTLTIQRTQQEDSAVYLCASSWGLAGGQEQFFGPGTRLTVL.

This clonotype has at least ten counts. The gene calls are TRBV2 and TRBJ2-7; D is possibly TRBD1 (5 bases). Germline assignment: CDR1 SNHLY and CDR2 FYNNEI. The CDR3 is 13 amino acids. V lost 4 bases, J lost 7 bases, and 14 bases lay in between. The CDR3 nucleotides are TGTGCCAGCAGTGCCTCAGGGATAGGGGAGCAGTACGTC. It codes for CASSASGIGEQYV.

This clonotype has only a few counts. The chain joins TRBV6-6 to TRBJ1-1, with D tentatively TRBD1 (6 bases). The CDR3 contains 15 residues. V was trimmed by 0 bases and J by 1 base, leaving 9 bases between them. Germline V lookup: CDR1 MNHNY, CDR2 SVGAGI (reference sequence). The CDR3 loop is CASSYSRGANTEAFF. The CDR3 bases are TGTGCCAGCAGTTACTCAAGGGGGGCGAACACTGAAGCTTTCTTT.

This sequence joins TRBV4-3 and TRBJ2-7, with a tentative D call TRBD2 (5 bases). Trimming took off 0 bases at V and 6 bases at J, with 18 bases between the two ends. Per germline, CDR1 LGHNA and CDR2 YSLEER. The CDR3 length is 16 residues. The DNA for the CDR3 is TGCGCCAGCAGCCAAGATTTCGCGGGCCGTGCCTCCGAGCAGTACTTC. Its protein is CASSQDFAGRASEQYF.

The gene calls are TRBV7-2 and TRBJ2-2; TRBD2 matches 7 bases. Germline values: CDR1 SGHTA, CDR2 FQGNSA. Trimming took 1 base from V and 5 from J; bases not matched to a gene: 4. CDR3 length: 15 residues. CDR3 sequence (DNA): TGTGCCAGCAGCTTAGGGGGCGGGGGTACCGGGGAGCTGTTTTTT. This codes for CASSLGGGGTGELFF.

The table lists this clonotype with many counts. The V call is TRBV5-1, the J call TRBJ1-1; no clear D gene. The CDR3 is made up of 14 amino acids. The V end was cut by 1 base, the J end by 3 bases, with 10 bases between. Germline V gene lookup returns CDR1 SGHRS and CDR2 YFSETQ. CDR3 sequence: CASSLFSADTEAFF. The CDR3 nucleotides are TGCGCCAGCAGCTTGTTTTCGGCGGACACTGAAGCTTTCTTT.

This chain uses TRBV21-1 with TRBJ1-5; no check of the table's D call, TRBD1, against the DNA was made. TRBV21-1 has pseudogene status. The CDR3 length is 16 residues. The CDR3 sequence: CASSRLTGRNNQPQHF. CDR3 sequence (DNA): TGTGCCAGCAGCCGCCTAACAGGGAGGAACAATCAGCCCCAGCATTTT.

The chain is built from TRBV2 and TRBJ2-4; D not certain. CDR1 is SNHLY, CDR2 FYNNEI, per germline. The CDR3 runs to 13 residues. V gave up 4 bases and J gave up 5 bases, with 9 bases separating them. CDR3 region: CASSGELENIQYF. CDR3 coding DNA: TGTGCCAGCAGTGGTGAACTGGAAAACATTCAGTACTTC. Based on the CDR3 plus reference TRBV2 and TRBJ2-4, the full variable domain is EPEVTQTPSHQVTQMGQEVILRCVPISNHLYFYWYRQILGQKVEFLVSFYNNEISEKSEIFDDQFSVERPDGSNFTLKIRSTKLEDSAMYFCASSGELENIQYFGAGTRLSVL.

This clonotype was detected many times. The V gene is TRBV3-1, the J gene TRBJ1-4; D might be TRBD1 (5 bases). V lost 6 bases and J lost 1, with 9 bases in between. There are 14 residues in the CDR3. Germline lookup yields CDR1 LGHDT and CDR2 YNNKEL (reference sequence). CDR3: CASSPGRTNEKLFF. CDR3 nucleotides: TGTGCCAGCAGTCCAGGGAGAACTAATGAAAAACTGTTTTTT.

This clonotype was seen ten or more times. The chain employs TRBV29-1 and TRBJ2-7; D tentatively reads TRBD1 or TRBD2 (5 bases each). Trimming cost V 4 bases and J 2 bases, with 12 bases left between them. This CDR3 has 13 amino acids. CDR1 and CDR2 from the germline V gene are SQVTM and ANQGSEA. CDR3 loop: CSVVRDATYEQYF. The CDR3 bases are TGCAGCGTTGTTAGGGACGCGACCTACGAGCAGTACTTC.

This clonotype was observed many times. This chain connects TRBV29-1 to TRBJ1-1, with 8 bases matching TRBD1. Looked up from germline, CDR1 is SQVTM and CDR2 is ANQGSEA. After removal of 7 bases from V and 0 bases from J, the junction contained 4 bases not matched to a gene. The CDR3 is made up of 13 amino acids. CDR3 region: CSALTGVNTEAFF. The DNA of the CDR3 is TGCAGCGCTTTGACAGGGGTGAACACTGAAGCTTTCTTT.

This clonotype was seen at least ten times. This chain's CDR3 is CASTDGQGLEQYV. In DNA, the CDR3 is TGTGCCAGCACCGATGGACAGGGGCTCGAGCAGTACGTC. This chain connects TRBV6-2 or TRBV6-3 to TRBJ2-7; 9 bases agree with TRBD1. Germline CDR1 is MNHEY and CDR2 is SVGEGT. The CDR3 covers 13 residues. The ends lost 7 bases at V and 6 bases at J; junction bases unmatched: 7.

This clonotype was detected many times. CDR3 DNA: TGCAGTGCTAGAGACCCGGCGAGAGGCCCCGGCACAGATACGCAGTATTTT. It translates to CSARDPARGPGTDTQYF. This chain uses TRBV20-1 with TRBJ2-3; D unclear. CDR3 length: 17 amino acids. Germline assignment: CDR1 DFQATT and CDR2 SNEGSKA (reference sequence). Trimming pared 0 bases from V and 1 base from J, leaving 17 bases between.

In its sample, this clonotype was seen many times. V is TRBV7-2 and J is TRBJ2-1, with TRBD2 matching over 9 bases. Germline assignment: CDR1 SGHTA and CDR2 FQGNSA. The CDR3 consists of 18 residues. The V gene end was trimmed by 3 bases and the J gene end by 3 bases; junction bases not matched to a gene: 12. The CDR3 sequence is CASSFSSSGESFYNEQFF. The CDR3 DNA reads TGTGCCAGCAGCTTTTCCTCTAGCGGGGAGTCCTTCTACAATGAGCAGTTCTTC.

The genes are TRBV20-1 and TRBJ2-4, with unresolved D. With 3 bases removed from V and 0 bases from J, the gap between germline ends came to 9 bases. Germline V gene sequence: CDR1 DFQATT, CDR2 SNEGSKA (reference sequence). The CDR3 totals 14 residues. CDR3 loop: CSASPELAKNIQYF. The CDR3, as DNA: TGCAGTGCTAGTCCTGAACTAGCCAAAAACATTCAGTACTTC.

This clonotype appeared many times. The V call is TRBV20-1, the J call TRBJ2-1; 11 nucleotides align to TRBD2. CDR3 length: 14 residues. V shed 4 bases and J 7 bases; nucleotides not matched to a gene: 6. Looked up from germline, CDR1 is DFQATT and CDR2 is SNEGSKA (reference sequence). CDR3 in DNA: TGCAGTGCTACCCAGACTAGCGGGGTTAATGAGCAGTTCTTC. Protein sequence: CSATQTSGVNEQFF.

This clonotype came up many times. The chain carries TRBV7-9 and TRBJ2-1; D is ambiguous. V was shortened by 5 bases and J by 8 bases, with 7 bases between the two germline ends. This CDR3 region has 11 residues. Germline assignment: CDR1 SEHNR and CDR2 FQNEAQ (reference sequence). The CDR3 sequence is CASSPVDEQFF. CDR3 coding DNA: TGTGCCAGCAGCCCCGTCGATGAGCAGTTCTTC.

V and J are TRBV18 and TRBJ1-1; 8 bases are a match to TRBD1. The length of the CDR3 is 15 residues. The junction had 12 bases not matched to a gene; V was cut back by 4 bases and J by 8 bases. Germline CDR1 is KGHSH and CDR2 is LQKENI. CDR3: CASSLHPQGASEAFF. CDR3 sequence (DNA): TGTGCCAGCTCACTACACCCTCAGGGGGCGTCGGAAGCTTTCTTT.

The table lists this clonotype with a few counts. The chain couples TRBV12-3 or TRBV12-4 to TRBJ1-4; tentative D call: TRBD1 (6 bases). With 6 bases removed from V and 7 bases from J, the gap between germline ends came to 12 bases. The CDR3 is 13 amino acids. The CDR3, as DNA: TGTGCCAGCAGCCCTGTCAGGGGTGAAAAACTGTTTTTT. Encoded protein: CASSPVRGEKLFF.